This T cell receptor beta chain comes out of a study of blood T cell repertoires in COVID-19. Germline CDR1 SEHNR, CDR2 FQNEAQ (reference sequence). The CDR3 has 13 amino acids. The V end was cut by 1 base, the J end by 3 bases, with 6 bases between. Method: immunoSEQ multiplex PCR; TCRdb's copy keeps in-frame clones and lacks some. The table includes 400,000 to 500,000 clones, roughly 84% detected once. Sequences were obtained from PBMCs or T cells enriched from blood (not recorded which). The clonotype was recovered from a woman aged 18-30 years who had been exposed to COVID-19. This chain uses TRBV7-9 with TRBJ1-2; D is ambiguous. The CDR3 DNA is TGTGCCAGCAGCTTAGACAGAGACTATGGCTACACCTTC. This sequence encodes CASSLDRDYGYTF.